What follows are 21 T cell receptor beta chains derived from one specimen sequenced in a study of identical twins. TCRdb itself ran the 5' RACE reads through MiXCR, one entry per CDR3 protein. This table has roughly 750,000 distinct CDR3 sequences, less than 25% appearing once. The same data also went into a second study, on T cells expressing NK-cell markers.

Specimen: PBMCs. All receptors derive from a woman in her late teens or twenties in good health.

The CDR3 DNA reads TGCAGTGCTAGGGGACACATGAACACTGAAGCTTTCTTT. Its translation: CSARGHMNTEAFF. This chain joins TRBV20-1 and TRBJ1-1; D possibly corresponds to TRBD1 (6 bases). The germline V gene has CDR1 DFQATT and CDR2 SNEGSKA (reference sequence). Trimming took off 3 bases at V and 0 bases at J, with 8 bases between the two ends. This CDR3 is 13 amino acids long.

This clonotype was seen a few times. CDR3 coding DNA: TGCGCCAGCAGCCAAGGTGCCACCGGGGAGCTGTTTTTT. Translating gives CASSQGATGELFF. This chain joins TRBV4-3 and TRBJ2-2; D is uncertain. The CDR3 runs to 13 residues. V was trimmed by 1 base and J by 4 bases, leaving 4 bases between them. Germline loops: CDR1 LGHNA, CDR2 YSLEER.

Many counts were recorded for this clonotype. The chain carries TRBV12-3 or TRBV12-4 and TRBJ2-7, with a tentative D call TRBD2 (6 bases). V lost 5 bases and J lost 4, with 9 bases in between. The CDR3 is 12 amino acids. The CDR3 loop reads CASSAGRYEQYF. In nucleotides, the CDR3 is TGTGCCAGCAGTGCGGGGAGGTACGAGCAGTACTTC.

The chain links TRBV2 to TRBJ2-7, with 7 bases that match TRBD2. Germline V gene sequence: CDR1 SNHLY, CDR2 FYNNEI. The CDR3 covers 15 residues. V lost 5 bases and J lost 1; bases outside the gene matches: 8. CDR3 loop: CASSSDYSGSYEQYF. CDR3 DNA: TGTGCCAGCAGTAGTGACTATAGCGGGTCCTACGAGCAGTACTTC.

In its sample, this clonotype was seen a few times. The V gene is TRBV5-1, the J gene TRBJ2-7; D gene unclear. Germline lookup yields CDR1 SGHRS and CDR2 YFSETQ. The ends were cut back, 4 bases at V and 4 bases at J, with 12 bases in the middle. This CDR3 is 13 amino acids long. The CDR3: CASSQAQDYEQYF. The DNA for the CDR3 is TGCGCCAGCAGCCAGGCCCAGGATTACGAGCAGTACTTC. Combining the CDR3 with reference TRBV5-1 and TRBJ2-7 gives the whole variable domain KAGVTQTPRYLIKTRGQQVTLSCSPISGHRSVSWYQQTPGQGLQFLFEYFSETQRNKGNFPGRFSGRQFSNSRSEMNVSTLELGDSALYLCASSQAQDYEQYFGPGTRLTVT.

This clonotype was counted only a few times. The chain combines TRBV28 with TRBJ1-5, with TRBD1 as a possible D gene (5 bases). This CDR3 contains 13 residues. Germline loops: CDR1 MDHEN, CDR2 SYDVKM. V lost 6 bases and J lost 4, with 10 bases in between. The CDR3 nucleotides are TGTGCCAGCAGGACAGTCCTTAATCAGCCCCAGCATTTT. Amino acids: CASRTVLNQPQHF.

As DNA, the CDR3 is TGTGCCAGCAGCTTAGTAATGGGGACCAAAAACATTCAGTACTTC. It is translated as CASSLVMGTKNIQYF. J is TRBJ2-4 and V is TRBV7-9; D not resolved. V dropped 1 base and J dropped 2 bases, with 9 bases sitting between them. This CDR3 is built from 15 residues. Germline CDR1 SEHNR, CDR2 FQNEAQ (reference sequence).

The chain couples TRBV9 to TRBJ2-5; possible D gene TRBD2, 6 bases. Germline V lookup: CDR1 SGDLS, CDR2 YYNGEE. CDR3 length: 16 residues. The V end lost 2 bases, the J end lost 5 bases, and 19 bases lay between the germline ends. CDR3: CASSVSTSLGVETQYF. The CDR3 coding sequence is TGTGCCAGCAGCGTCAGTACTAGCCTGGGAGTGGAGACCCAGTACTTC.

This clonotype was seen more than once but under ten times. The V and J genes are TRBV7-8 and TRBJ2-7; TRBD1 might be the D (5 bases). The CDR3 loop spans 16 amino acids. Germline CDR1 reads SGHVS; CDR2 reads FQNEAQ. Trimming removed 5 bases at V and 1 base at J, with 18 bases between. CDR3 in amino acids: CASSPRGARPSYEQYF. The CDR3 DNA is TGTGCCAGCAGCCCTAGGGGTGCGCGACCGTCCTACGAGCAGTACTTC.

The V and J genes are TRBV7-9 and TRBJ2-4, with D possibly being TRBD1 (5 bases). The CDR3 is 14 residues long. Germline CDR1 reads SEHNR; CDR2 reads FQNEAQ (reference sequence). V was shortened by 5 bases and J by 5 bases, with 13 bases between the two germline ends. CDR3 sequence: CASSVQGAENIQYF. The CDR3 DNA reads TGTGCCAGCAGCGTTCAAGGGGCGGAAAACATTCAGTACTTC.

This clonotype has a handful of counts. The CDR3 DNA follows: TGCAGTGCTAGAGTTTGGCTAGCGGGGGGAACTGAGCAGTTCTTC. Amino acids: CSARVWLAGGTEQFF. The chain recombines TRBV20-1 with TRBJ2-1, with 11 bases fitting TRBD2. Germline assignment: CDR1 DFQATT and CDR2 SNEGSKA (reference sequence). This CDR3 is built from 15 residues. The V and J ends lost 1 base and 9 bases, in that order; junction bases with no gene match: 8.

The chain combines TRBV12-3 or TRBV12-4 with TRBJ2-2; 14 bases line up with TRBD2. Trimming took 6 bases from V and 0 from J; bases not matched to a gene: 6. This CDR3 region has 18 residues. The CDR3: CASRDTGLAGANTGELFF. CDR3 bases: TGTGCCAGCAGGGATACGGGACTAGCGGGAGCGAACACCGGGGAGCTGTTTTTT.

The chain joins TRBV5-1 to TRBJ1-2; D gene ambiguous. CDR3 length: 14 residues. The V end was cut by 2 bases, the J end by 1 base, with 9 bases between. Germline CDR1 and CDR2: SGHRS and YFSETQ. This CDR3 is CASSFSEGNYGYTF. The CDR3 nucleotides read TGCGCCAGCAGCTTCTCTGAGGGTAACTATGGCTACACCTTC.

The V call is TRBV10-2, the J call TRBJ2-7; TRBD2 agrees at 10 bases. Germline V gene data show CDR1 as WSHSY and CDR2 as SAAADI. The CDR3 has 15 amino acids. V lost 7 bases and J lost 4; bases outside the gene matches: 10. The chain's CDR3 is CASTEPSGGKYEQYF. The CDR3 nucleotides read TGCGCCAGCACCGAGCCTAGCGGGGGTAAATACGAGCAGTACTTC.

CDR3 protein: CATSRDLAGGPLETQYF. The DNA of the CDR3 is TGTGCCACCAGCAGAGATTTGGCGGGAGGGCCTTTAGAGACCCAGTACTTC. The chain is built from TRBV15 and TRBJ2-5, with 9 nucleotides matching TRBD2. V lost 0 bases, J lost 4 bases, and 9 bases stayed unmatched. Germline-derived CDR1 and CDR2 are LNHNV and YYDKDF (reference sequence). This CDR3 comprises 17 residues.

The V and J genes are TRBV4-2 and TRBJ2-3; 7 nucleotides align to TRBD2. V was pared by 4 bases and J by 0 bases, with 16 bases of the junction left unmatched. The CDR3 extends over 19 amino acids. Looked up from germline, CDR1 is LGHNA and CDR2 is YNFKEQ. Written as DNA, the CDR3 is TGTGCCAGCAGCCTGACGTATAGCGGGTCGTTTTTTAGCACAGATACGCAGTATTTT. Translated, it gives CASSLTYSGSFFSTDTQYF.

There are a few counts of this clonotype. The gene calls are TRBV20-1 and TRBJ2-1; 9 bases agree with TRBD2. Germline trimming cut 4 bases from V and 0 bases from J; bases unmatched to any gene: 10. Germline CDR1 reads DFQATT; CDR2 reads SNEGSKA (reference sequence). This CDR3 is built from 17 residues. The CDR3 DNA is TGCAGTGCTAAGGCGGGGGGGGGGCGGAGCTCCTACAATGAGCAGTTCTTC. Its protein product is CSAKAGGGRSSYNEQFF.

This chain connects TRBV12-3 or TRBV12-4 to TRBJ1-1, with 7 bases lining up with TRBD1. The CDR3 runs 15 residues. Germline trimming cut 6 bases from V and 6 bases from J; bases unmatched to any gene: 13. The CDR3 DNA follows: TGTGCCAGCAGGGCATTGGGACAGCTTAAGGCTGAAGCTTTCTTT. Protein sequence: CASRALGQLKAEAFF.

V is TRBV20-1 and J is TRBJ2-1, with 10 bases fitting TRBD2. Germline V lookup: CDR1 DFQATT, CDR2 SNEGSKA (reference sequence). J gave up 6 bases and V 3 bases, and 2 bases lay outside the gene matches. The CDR3 spans 13 residues. CDR3 bases: TGCAGTGCTAGGGGACTAGCGTTCAATGAGCAGTTCTTC. Protein sequence: CSARGLAFNEQFF.

This clonotype came up a few times. The CDR3 sequence: CASREQGRAFF. The CDR3 nucleotides are TGTGCCAGCAGGGAACAGGGTAGGGCTTTCTTT. This chain joins TRBV6-1 and TRBJ1-1; weak D call: TRBD1 (6 bases). This CDR3 is 11 amino acids long. Germline assignment: CDR1 MNHNS and CDR2 SASEGT. The V end was cut by 6 bases, the J end by 11 bases, with 13 bases between.

This clonotype turned up a few times. This chain joins TRBV20-1 and TRBJ2-7; D is possibly TRBD1 (6 bases). The CDR3 runs 14 residues. The germline gives CDR1 DFQATT, CDR2 SNEGSKA (reference sequence). V was shortened by 5 bases and J by 5 bases, with 19 bases between the two germline ends. The DNA of the CDR3 is TGCAGTGCTCGCAACCCGGCAGGGGCAGACGAGCAGTACTTC. This sequence encodes CSARNPAGADEQYF.